This T cell receptor beta chain was obtained from a study of identical twins. Overall study findings and caveats: Fewer insertions were carried by abundant cord blood beta clonotypes, but none was seen in memory repertoires. The presence of invariant MAIT and iNKT cells could partly confound analyses of zero-insertion sequences.

This clonotype was counted many times. Its antigen is not known. The CDR3 is 15 amino acids. V lost 5 bases to trimming and J lost 6 bases, with 17 bases between them. CDR1 and CDR2 from the germline V gene are MNHNS and SASEGT. Carrying unique molecular identifiers, the cDNA also gained a universal primer site through template switching. TCRdb reprocessed the 5' RACE reads via MiXCR and lists one record per CDR3 protein. The data hold around 95,000 distinct CDR3 sequences, with 5.9% observed a single time. All donors were healthy, and all were Caucasian. The receptor was derived from a woman aged 45-65 years in good health. The V call is TRBV6-1, the J call TRBJ1-5; D remains ambiguous. Sequencing was done on a sample of memory T cells sorted from blood. The chain's CDR3 is CASSPSTGVSQPQHF. CDR3 bases: TGTGCCAGCAGTCCATCCACCGGGGTAAGTCAGCCCCAGCATTTT.